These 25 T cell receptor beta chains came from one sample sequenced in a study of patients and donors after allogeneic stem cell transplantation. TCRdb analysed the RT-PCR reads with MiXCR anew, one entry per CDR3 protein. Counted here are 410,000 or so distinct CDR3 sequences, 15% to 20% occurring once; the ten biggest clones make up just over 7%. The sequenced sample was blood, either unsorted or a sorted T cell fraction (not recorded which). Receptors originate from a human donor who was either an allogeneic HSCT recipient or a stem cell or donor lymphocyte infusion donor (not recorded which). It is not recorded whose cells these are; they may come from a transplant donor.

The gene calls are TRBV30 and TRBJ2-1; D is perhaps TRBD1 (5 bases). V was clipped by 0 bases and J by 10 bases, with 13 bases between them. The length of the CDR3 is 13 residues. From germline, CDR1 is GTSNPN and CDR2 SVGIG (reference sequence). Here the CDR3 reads CAWSVDIWKEQFF. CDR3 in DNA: TGTGCCTGGAGTGTGGACATCTGGAAGGAGCAGTTCTTC.

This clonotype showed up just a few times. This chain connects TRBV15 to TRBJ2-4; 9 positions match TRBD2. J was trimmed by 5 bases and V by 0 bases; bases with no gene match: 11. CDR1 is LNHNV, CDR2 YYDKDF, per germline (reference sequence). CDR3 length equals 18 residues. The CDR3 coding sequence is TGTGCCACCAGCAGAGAGGGCGGGGGGGCCAAGGGAGAAAACATTCAGTACTTC. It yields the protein CATSREGGGAKGENIQYF.

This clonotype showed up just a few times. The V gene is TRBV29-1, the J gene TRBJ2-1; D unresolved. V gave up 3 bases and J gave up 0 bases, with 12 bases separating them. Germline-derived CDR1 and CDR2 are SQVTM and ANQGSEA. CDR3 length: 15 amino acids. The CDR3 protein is CSVESGESSYNEQFF. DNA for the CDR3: TGCAGCGTTGAGTCTGGCGAGAGCTCCTACAATGAGCAGTTCTTC.

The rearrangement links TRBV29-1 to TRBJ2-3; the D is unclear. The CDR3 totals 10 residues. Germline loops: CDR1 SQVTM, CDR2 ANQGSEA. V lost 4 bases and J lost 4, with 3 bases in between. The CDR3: CSVVADTQYF. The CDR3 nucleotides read TGCAGCGTTGTCGCAGATACGCAGTATTTT.

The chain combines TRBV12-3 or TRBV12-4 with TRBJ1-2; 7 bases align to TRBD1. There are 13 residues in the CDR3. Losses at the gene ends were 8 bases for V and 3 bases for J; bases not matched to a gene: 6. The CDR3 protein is CASQSGGYYGYTF. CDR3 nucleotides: TGTGCCAGCCAATCAGGGGGTTACTATGGCTACACCTTC.

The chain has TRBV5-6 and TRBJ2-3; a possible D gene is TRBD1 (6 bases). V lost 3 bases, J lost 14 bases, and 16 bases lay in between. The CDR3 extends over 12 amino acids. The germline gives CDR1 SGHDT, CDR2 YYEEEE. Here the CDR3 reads CASSSMGTIWYF. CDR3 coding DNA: TGTGCCAGCAGCTCGATGGGGACAATTTGGTATTTT.

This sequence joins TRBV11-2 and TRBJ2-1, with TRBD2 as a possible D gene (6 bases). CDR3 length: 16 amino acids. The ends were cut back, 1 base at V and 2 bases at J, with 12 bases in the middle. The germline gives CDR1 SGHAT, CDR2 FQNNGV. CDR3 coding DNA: TGTGCCAGCAGCTTAGGACTAGGAGTAACCTACAATGAGCAGTTCTTC. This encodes CASSLGLGVTYNEQFF.

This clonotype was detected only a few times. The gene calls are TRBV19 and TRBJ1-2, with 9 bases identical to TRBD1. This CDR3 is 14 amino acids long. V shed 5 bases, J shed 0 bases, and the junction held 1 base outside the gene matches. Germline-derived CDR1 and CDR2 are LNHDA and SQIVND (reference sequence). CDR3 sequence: CASSGQGTNYGYTF. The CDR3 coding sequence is TGTGCCAGTAGTGGACAGGGGACTAACTATGGCTACACCTTC.

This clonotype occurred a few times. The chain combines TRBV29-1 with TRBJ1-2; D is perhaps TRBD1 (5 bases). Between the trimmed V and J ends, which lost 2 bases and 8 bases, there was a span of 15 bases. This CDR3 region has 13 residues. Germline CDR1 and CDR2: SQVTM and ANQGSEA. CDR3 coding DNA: TGCAGCGTTGAACGGGCAGGGACGAGGGGCTACACCTTC. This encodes CSVERAGTRGYTF.

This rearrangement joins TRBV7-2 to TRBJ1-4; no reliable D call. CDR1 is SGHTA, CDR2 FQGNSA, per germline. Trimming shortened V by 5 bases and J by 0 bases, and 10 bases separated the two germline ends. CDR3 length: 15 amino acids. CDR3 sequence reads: CASSPQAATNEKLFF. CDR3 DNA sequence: TGTGCCAGCAGCCCCCAGGCGGCAACTAATGAAAAACTGTTTTTT.

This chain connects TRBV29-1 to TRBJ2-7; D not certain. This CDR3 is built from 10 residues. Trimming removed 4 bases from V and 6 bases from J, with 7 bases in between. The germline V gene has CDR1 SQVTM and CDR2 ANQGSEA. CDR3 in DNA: TGCAGCGTTGTAGGATCCGAGCAGTACTTC. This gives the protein CSVVGSEQYF.

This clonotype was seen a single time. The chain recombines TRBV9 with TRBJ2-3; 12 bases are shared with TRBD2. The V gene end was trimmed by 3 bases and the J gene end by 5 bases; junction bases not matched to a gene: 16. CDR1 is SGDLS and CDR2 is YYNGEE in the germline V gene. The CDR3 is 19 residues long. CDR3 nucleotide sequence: TGTGCCAGCAGCGCGGCTCCAGATCGACTAGCGGGGGCTGTAGATACGCAGTATTTT. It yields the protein CASSAAPDRLAGAVDTQYF.

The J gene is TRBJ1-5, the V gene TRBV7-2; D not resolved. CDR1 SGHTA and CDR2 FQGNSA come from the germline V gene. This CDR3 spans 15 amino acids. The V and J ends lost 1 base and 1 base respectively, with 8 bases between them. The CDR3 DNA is TGTGCCAGCAGCTTAGGGTCTCAGAGCAATCAGCCCCAGCATTTT. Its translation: CASSLGSQSNQPQHF. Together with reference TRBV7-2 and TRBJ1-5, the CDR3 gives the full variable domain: GAGVSQSPSNKVTEKGKDVELRCDPISGHTALYWYRQSLGQGLEFLIYFQGNSAPDKSGLPSDRFSAERTGGSVSTLTIQRTQQEDSAVYLCASSLGSQSNQPQHFGDGTRLSIL.

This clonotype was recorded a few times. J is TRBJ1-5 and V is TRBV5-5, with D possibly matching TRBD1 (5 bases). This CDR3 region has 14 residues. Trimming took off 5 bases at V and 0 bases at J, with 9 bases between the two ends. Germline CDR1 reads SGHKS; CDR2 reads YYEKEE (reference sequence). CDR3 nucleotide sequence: TGTGCCAGCAGACGGGACGGTAGCAATCAGCCCCAGCATTTT. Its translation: CASRRDGSNQPQHF.

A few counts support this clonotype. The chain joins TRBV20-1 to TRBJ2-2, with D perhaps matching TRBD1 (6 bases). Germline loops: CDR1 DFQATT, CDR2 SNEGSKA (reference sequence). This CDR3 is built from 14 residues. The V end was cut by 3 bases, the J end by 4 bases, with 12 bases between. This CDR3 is CSARRDTSTGELFF. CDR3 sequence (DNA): TGCAGTGCTAGGAGGGACACTTCCACCGGGGAGCTGTTTTTT.

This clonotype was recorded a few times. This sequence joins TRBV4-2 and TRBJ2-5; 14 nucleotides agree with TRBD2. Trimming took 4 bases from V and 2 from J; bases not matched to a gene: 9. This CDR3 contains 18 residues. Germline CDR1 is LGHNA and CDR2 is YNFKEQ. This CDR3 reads CASSPNIRLAGGQETQYF. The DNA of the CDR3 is TGTGCCAGCAGCCCGAACATTCGACTAGCGGGGGGGCAAGAGACCCAGTACTTC.

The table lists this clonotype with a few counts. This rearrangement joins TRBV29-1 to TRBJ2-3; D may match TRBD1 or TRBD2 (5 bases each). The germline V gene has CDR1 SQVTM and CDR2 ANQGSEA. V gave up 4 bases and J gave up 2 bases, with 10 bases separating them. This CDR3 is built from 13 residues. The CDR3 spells CSVVEGSTDTQYF. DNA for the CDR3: TGCAGCGTTGTAGAGGGGTCCACAGATACGCAGTATTTT.

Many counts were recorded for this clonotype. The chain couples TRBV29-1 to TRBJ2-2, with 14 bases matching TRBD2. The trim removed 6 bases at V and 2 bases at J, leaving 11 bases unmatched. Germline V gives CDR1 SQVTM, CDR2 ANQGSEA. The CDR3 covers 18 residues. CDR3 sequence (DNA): TGCAGCGTCGCGGGACTAGCGGGGGTCCGCATTAACACCGGGGAGCTGTTTTTT. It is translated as CSVAGLAGVRINTGELFF.

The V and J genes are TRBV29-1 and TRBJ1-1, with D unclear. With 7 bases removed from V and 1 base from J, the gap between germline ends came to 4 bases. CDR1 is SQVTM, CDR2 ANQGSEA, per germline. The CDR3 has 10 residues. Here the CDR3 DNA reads TGCAGCGGATCGAACACTGAAGCTTTCTTT. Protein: CSGSNTEAFF.

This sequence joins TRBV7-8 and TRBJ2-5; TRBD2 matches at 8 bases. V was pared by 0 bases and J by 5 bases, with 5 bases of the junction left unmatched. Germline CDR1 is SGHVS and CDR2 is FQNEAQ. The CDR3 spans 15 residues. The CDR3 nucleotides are TGTGCCAGCAGCTTAGCACTAGCGGACCGGGAGACCCAGTACTTC. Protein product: CASSLALADRETQYF.

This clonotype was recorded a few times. CDR3 in DNA: TGTGCCAGCAGACCGAGCGGGATGAGCTCCTACGAGCAGTACTTC. Amino acid sequence: CASRPSGMSSYEQYF. The rearrangement joins TRBV3-1 to TRBJ2-7; 7 bases align to TRBD2. The CDR3 covers 15 residues. Germline trimming cut 6 bases from V and 0 bases from J; bases unmatched to any gene: 8. In germline, CDR1 is LGHDT, CDR2 YNNKEL (reference sequence).

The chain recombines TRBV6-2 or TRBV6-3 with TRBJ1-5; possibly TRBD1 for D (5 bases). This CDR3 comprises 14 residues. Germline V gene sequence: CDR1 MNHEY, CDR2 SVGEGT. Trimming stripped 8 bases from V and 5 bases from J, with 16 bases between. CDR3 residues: CASWMGTTYQPQHF. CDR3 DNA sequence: TGTGCCAGCTGGATGGGGACTACTTATCAGCCCCAGCATTTT.

CDR3: CASSLGLAGTFGETQYF. The CDR3 DNA is TGTGCCAGCAGCCTAGGACTAGCGGGAACCTTCGGGGAGACCCAGTACTTC. This chain connects TRBV7-2 to TRBJ2-5; 12 bases map to TRBD2. CDR1 is SGHTA, CDR2 FQGNSA, per germline. The ends lost 5 bases at V and 5 bases at J; junction bases unmatched: 12. The CDR3 contains 17 residues.

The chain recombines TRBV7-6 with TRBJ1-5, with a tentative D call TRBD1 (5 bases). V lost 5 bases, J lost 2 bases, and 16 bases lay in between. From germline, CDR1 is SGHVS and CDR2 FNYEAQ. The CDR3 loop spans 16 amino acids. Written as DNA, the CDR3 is TGTGCCAGCAGCCCCCGGGGGAAGAGGGGCAATCAGCCCCAGCATTTT. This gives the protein CASSPRGKRGNQPQHF. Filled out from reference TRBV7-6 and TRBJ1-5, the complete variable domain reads GAGVSQSPRYKVTKRGQDVALRCDPISGHVSLYWYRQALGQGPEFLTYFNYEAQQDKSGLPNDRFSAERPEGSISTLTIQRTEQRDSAMYRCASSPRGKRGNQPQHFGDGTRLSIL.

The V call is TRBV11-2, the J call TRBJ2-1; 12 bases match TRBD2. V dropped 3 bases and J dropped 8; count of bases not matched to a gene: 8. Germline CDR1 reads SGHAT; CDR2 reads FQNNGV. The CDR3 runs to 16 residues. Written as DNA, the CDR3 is TGTGCCAGCAGCTTTTCTGCTAGCGGGAGGGCAGATGAGCAGTTCTTC. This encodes CASSFSASGRADEQFF.